This entry describes one T cell receptor beta chain. The same CDR3 is also encoded by other DNA sequences in this sample. The data were obtained in a study of shared clonotypes between healthy human individuals. The CDR3 totals 14 residues. The junction had 3 bases not matched to a gene; V was cut back by 6 bases and J by 0 bases. Per germline, CDR1 LNHDA and CDR2 SQIVND (reference sequence). Profiling relied on immunoSEQ multiplex PCR, and the TCRdb table lists in-frame clones only, not all of them. The sample consists of 640,000 or so clones, about three quarters of them appearing once. The chain is built from TRBV19 and TRBJ2-3; 7 bases map to TRBD1. The source of this sequence is a woman aged 25 to 45 in good health. Sequenced: memory CD4+ T cells sorted from blood. The subset was: CD45RA-negative fraction. The CDR3 bases are TGTGCCAGTAGGCCGACAGGGAGCACAGATACGCAGTATTTT. Translating gives CASRPTGSTDTQYF.